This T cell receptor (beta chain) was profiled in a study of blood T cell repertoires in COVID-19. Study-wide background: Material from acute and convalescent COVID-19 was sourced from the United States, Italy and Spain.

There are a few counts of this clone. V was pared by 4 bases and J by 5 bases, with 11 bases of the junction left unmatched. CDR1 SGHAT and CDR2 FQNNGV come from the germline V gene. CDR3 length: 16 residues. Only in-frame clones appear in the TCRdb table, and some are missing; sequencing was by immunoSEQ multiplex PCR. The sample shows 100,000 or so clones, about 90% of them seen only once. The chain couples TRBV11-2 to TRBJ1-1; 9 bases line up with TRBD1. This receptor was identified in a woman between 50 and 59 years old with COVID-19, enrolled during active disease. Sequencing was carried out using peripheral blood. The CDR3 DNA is TGTGCCAGCAGCTCACCCTCGGGGACAGGGATGACTGAAGCTTTCTTT. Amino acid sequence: CASSSPSGTGMTEAFF.